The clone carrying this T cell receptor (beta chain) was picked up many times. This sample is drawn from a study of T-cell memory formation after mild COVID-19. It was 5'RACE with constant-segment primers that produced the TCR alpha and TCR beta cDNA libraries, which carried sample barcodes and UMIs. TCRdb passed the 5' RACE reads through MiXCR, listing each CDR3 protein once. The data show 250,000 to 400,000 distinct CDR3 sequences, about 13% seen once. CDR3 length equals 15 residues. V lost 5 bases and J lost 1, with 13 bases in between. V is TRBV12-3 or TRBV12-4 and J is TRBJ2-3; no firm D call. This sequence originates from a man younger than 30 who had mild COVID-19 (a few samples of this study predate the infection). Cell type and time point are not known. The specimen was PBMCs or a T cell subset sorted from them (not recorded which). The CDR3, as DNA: TGTGCCAGCAGTCCATACTTAAAGCGCACAGATACGCAGTATTTT. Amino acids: CASSPYLKRTDTQYF.